This entry lists 4 T cell receptor beta chains sequenced from one sample in a study of control samples from healthy donors and cancer patients. This table comes from immunoSEQ multiplex PCR, and its TCRdb copy is limited to in-frame clones, with some not included. The sample contains over 85,000 clones, about four fifths of which appear only once. The sequenced sample consisted of PBMCs. The receptor source for this set is a man in his 70s with lung cancer.

The chain has TRBV9 and TRBJ2-3; D is undetermined. Trimming took off 4 bases at V and 0 bases at J, with 9 bases between the two ends. The CDR3 has 14 residues. Germline V lookup: CDR1 SGDLS, CDR2 YYNGEE. This chain's CDR3 is CASSPMGSTDTQYF. In DNA form, the CDR3 reads TGTGCCAGCAGCCCCATGGGAAGCACAGATACGCAGTATTTT.

V is TRBV7-9 and J is TRBJ2-3, with D possibly being TRBD1 (5 bases). The length of the CDR3 is 15 residues. CDR1 SEHNR and CDR2 FQNEAQ come from the germline V gene (reference sequence). V gave up 1 base and J gave up 4 bases, with 12 bases separating them. CDR3 coding DNA: TGTGCCAGCAGCTTAGGCGTCAGGGTTGCAGATACGCAGTATTTT. Amino acid sequence: CASSLGVRVADTQYF.

The chain recombines TRBV30 with TRBJ1-5, with a weak D call TRBD1 (5 bases). Trimming stripped 1 base from V and 4 bases from J, with 11 bases between. The CDR3 loop spans 14 amino acids. Germline CDR1 reads GTSNPN; CDR2 reads SVGIG (reference sequence). The CDR3 reads CAWSEFGGNQPQHF. The CDR3 DNA is TGTGCCTGGAGTGAGTTTGGGGGGAATCAGCCCCAGCATTTT.

The chain couples TRBV24-1 to TRBJ1-1, with 7 bases that match TRBD1. CDR3 length: 16 residues. V lost 7 bases, J lost 1 base, and 11 bases stayed unmatched. Germline values: CDR1 KGHDR, CDR2 SFDVKD. The DNA of the CDR3 is TGTGCCACCAGCGGTACGGGACAGTCCCCGAACACTGAAGCTTTCTTT. This codes for CATSGTGQSPNTEAFF.